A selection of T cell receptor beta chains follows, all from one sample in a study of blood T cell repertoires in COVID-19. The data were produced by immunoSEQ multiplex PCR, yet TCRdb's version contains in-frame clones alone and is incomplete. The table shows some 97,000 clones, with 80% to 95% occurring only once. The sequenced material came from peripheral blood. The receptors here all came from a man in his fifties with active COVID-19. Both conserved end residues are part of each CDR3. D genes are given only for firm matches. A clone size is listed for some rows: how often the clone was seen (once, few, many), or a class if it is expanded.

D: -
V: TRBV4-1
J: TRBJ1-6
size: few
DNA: TGCGCCAGCAGCCAGGGGCCCACGAGTAATTCACCCCTCCACTTT
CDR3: CASSQGPTSNSPLHF

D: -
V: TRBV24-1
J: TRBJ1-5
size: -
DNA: TGTGCCACCAGCGGTCAGGGGTTTCAGCCCCAGCATTTT
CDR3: CATSGQGFQPQHF

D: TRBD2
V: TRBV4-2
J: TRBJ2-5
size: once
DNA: TGTGCCAGCAGCCAAGACCTGGCTAGCGGGAGGGCCGGAGAGACCCAGTACTTC
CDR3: CASSQDLASGRAGETQYF

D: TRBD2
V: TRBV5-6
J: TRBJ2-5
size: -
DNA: TGTGCCAGCAGGACTTTACTAGCGGGTGGCTTTAACTTC
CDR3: CASRTLLAGGFNF

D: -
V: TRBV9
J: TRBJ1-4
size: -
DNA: TGTGCCAGCAGCGTAGGGGGCCCTAATGAAAAACTGTTTTTT
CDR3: CASSVGGPNEKLFF

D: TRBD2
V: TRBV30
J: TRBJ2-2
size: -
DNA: TGTGCCTGGAAGCGGGAATCGACCGGGGAGCTGTTTTTT
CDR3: CAWKRESTGELFF

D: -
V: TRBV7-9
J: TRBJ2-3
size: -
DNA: TGTGCCAGCAGCTTCGTAGGCACAGATACGCAGTATTTT
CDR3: CASSFVGTDTQYF

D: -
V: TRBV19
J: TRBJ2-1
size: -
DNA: TGTGCCAGTGGGCGGGACGGGAATTACAATGAGCAGTTCTTC
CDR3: CASGRDGNYNEQFF

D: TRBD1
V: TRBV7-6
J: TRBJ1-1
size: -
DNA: TGTGCCAGCAGCTTAGAGGCAGGGGGATCTGAAGCTTTCTTT
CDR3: CASSLEAGGSEAFF

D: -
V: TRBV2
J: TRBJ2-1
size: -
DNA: TGTGCCAGCTCTCGAGAATCTAGCTCCTACAATGAGCAGTTCTTC
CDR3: CASSRESSSYNEQFF

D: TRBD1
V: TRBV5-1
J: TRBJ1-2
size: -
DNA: TGCGCCAGCAGTGAAACAGGGGGCGGGCTTCTTGGCTACACCTTC
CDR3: CASSETGGGLLGYTF

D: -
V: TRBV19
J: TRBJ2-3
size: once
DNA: TGTGCCAGTAGCGGGGGACTTAGCACAGATACGCAGTATTTT
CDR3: CASSGGLSTDTQYF

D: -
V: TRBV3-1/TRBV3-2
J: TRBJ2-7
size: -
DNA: TGTGCCAGCAGCCAATCGGACTCCACTTACGAGCAGTACTTC
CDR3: CASSQSDSTYEQYF

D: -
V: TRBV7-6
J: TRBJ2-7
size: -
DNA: TGTGCCAGCAGCGACCGGACGGCGGCGGGCGAGCAGTACTTC
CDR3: CASSDRTAAGEQYF

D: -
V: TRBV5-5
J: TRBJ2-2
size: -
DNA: TGTGCCAGCAGCTTGGCTATCTCCACCGGGGAGCTGTTTTTT
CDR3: CASSLAISTGELFF

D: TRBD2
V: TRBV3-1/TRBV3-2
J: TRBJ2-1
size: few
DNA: TGTGCCAGCAGCCTAACTAGCGGCTCCTACAATGAGCAGTTCTTC
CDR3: CASSLTSGSYNEQFF

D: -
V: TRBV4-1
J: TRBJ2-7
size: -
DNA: TGCGCCAGCAGCCCGACAGGCCCATTCTTCTACGAGCAGTACTTC
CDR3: CASSPTGPFFYEQYF

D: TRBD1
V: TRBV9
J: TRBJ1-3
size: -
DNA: TGTGCCAGCAGCGTTGGGACAGGGATTGGAAACACCATATATTTT
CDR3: CASSVGTGIGNTIYF

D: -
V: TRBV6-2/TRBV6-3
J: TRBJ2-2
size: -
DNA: TGTGCCAGCAGTTTTCTGACCGGGGAGCTGTTTTTT
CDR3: CASSFLTGELFF

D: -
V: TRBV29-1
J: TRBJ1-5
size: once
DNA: TGCAGCGCCGCGACTGGGGGCTCTAATCAGCCCCAGCATTTT
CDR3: CSAATGGSNQPQHF

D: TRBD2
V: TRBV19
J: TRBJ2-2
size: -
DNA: TGTGCCAGTAGAGGGACTAGCGGGAGGAACCACACCGGGGAGCTGTTTTTT
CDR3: CASRGTSGRNHTGELFF

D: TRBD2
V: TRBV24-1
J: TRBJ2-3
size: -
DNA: TGTGCCACCAGTGCCGCGCTAGCGGCTAGCACAGATACGCAGTATTTT
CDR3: CATSAALAASTDTQYF

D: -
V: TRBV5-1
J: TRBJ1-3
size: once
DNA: TGCGCCAGCAGCTTGGGGACACCCCCAAACACCATATATTTT
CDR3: CASSLGTPPNTIYF

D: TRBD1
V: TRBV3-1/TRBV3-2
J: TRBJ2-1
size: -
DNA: TGTGCCAGCAGCTCCCGGACAGGGAAGGTTGAGCAGTTCTTC
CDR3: CASSSRTGKVEQFF

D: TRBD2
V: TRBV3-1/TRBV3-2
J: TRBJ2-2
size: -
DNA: TGTGCCAGCAGCCGGCGGACTAGCCTTAACACCGGGGAGCTGTTTTTT
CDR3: CASSRRTSLNTGELFF

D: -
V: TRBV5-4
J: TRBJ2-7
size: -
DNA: TGTGCCAGCAGCTTGGGGCGGGCACAATCCTCCTACGAGCAGTACTTC
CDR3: CASSLGRAQSSYEQYF

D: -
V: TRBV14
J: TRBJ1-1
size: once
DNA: TGTGCCAGCAGCCGAGGGGCGGCAGGGGAAACTGAAGCTTTCTTT
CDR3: CASSRGAAGETEAFF

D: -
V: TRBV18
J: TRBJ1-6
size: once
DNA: TGTGCCAGCTCACCACAGAGCTCCTATAATTCACCCCTCCACTTT
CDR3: CASSPQSSYNSPLHF